Listed here are 28 T cell receptor beta chains from one sample, sequenced in a study of immune characterization of retroperitoneal liposarcoma. MiXCR was run by TCRdb on the PCR reads, yielding one entry per CDR3 protein. The table records approximately 9,000 distinct CDR3 sequences, around 30% of them present only once. The sample was tumor tissue. The receptors derive from a male donor with retroperitoneal liposarcoma.

This clonotype has a handful of counts. This sequence joins TRBV12-3 or TRBV12-4 and TRBJ1-5; 7 bases are shared with TRBD1. CDR3 size: 15 residues. Trimming cost V 2 bases and J 0 bases; bases outside gene matches: 1. The CDR3 here is CASSLTGDSNQPQHF. The CDR3 DNA follows: TGTGCCAGCAGTTTAACAGGGGATAGCAATCAGCCCCAGCATTTT.

A word on this clonotype: Mismatch with germline at one junction end may stem from a read error. The chain is built from TRBV5-3 and TRBJ2-7; the D is unclear. TRBV5-3 belongs to the ORF category, with a function that is uncertain. The CDR3 is 17 residues long. The CDR3 DNA reads as TGTGCCAGCAGCTTCCGACACTCCTCCCTGAGCTCCTACGAGCAGTACTTC. Its protein product is CASSFRHSSLSSYEQYF.

Relative to its sample, this clonotype is medium-sized. The rearrangement links TRBV10-2 to TRBJ2-1; 8 positions agree with TRBD1. This CDR3 has 14 amino acids. Germline CDR1 is WSHSY and CDR2 is SAAADI. The trim removed 5 bases at V and 10 bases at J, leaving 10 bases unmatched. Here the CDR3 reads CASSYRGLGYEQFF. The CDR3 region has the DNA TGCGCCAGCAGTTACAGGGGGTTAGGATACGAGCAGTTCTTC.

This clonotype was counted only a few times. The rearrangement joins TRBV6-1 to TRBJ1-2; D is unresolved. V lost 7 bases and J 0 bases, leaving 12 bases between the germline ends. There are 14 residues in the CDR3. Germline CDR1 and CDR2: MNHNS and SASEGT. CDR3 bases: TGTGCCAGCACGAAAGCAACAGCTAACTATGGCTACACCTTC. This translates into CASTKATANYGYTF.

The chain carries TRBV7-3 and TRBJ2-1; tentatively, D is TRBD1 or TRBD2 (6 bases each). The J call is in doubt because the DNA end fits TRBJ2-7 better. The CDR3 totals 14 residues. CDR1 SGHTA and CDR2 FQGTGA come from the germline V gene. CDR3: CASSLGQLGGEQYF. The CDR3 coding sequence is TGTGCCAGCAGCCTAGGACAGCTGGGGGGCGAGCAGTACTTC.

The chain has TRBV27 and TRBJ1-1; no clear D. V was clipped by 7 bases and J by 8 bases, with 17 bases between them. The CDR3 is made up of 13 amino acids. In germline, CDR1 is MNHEY, CDR2 SMNVEV (reference sequence). CDR3 residues: CASKENPGREAFF. In DNA form, the CDR3 reads TGTGCCAGCAAAGAGAACCCGGGCAGGGAAGCTTTCTTT.

This clonotype was detected ten times or more. CDR3 amino acids: CASSNQPQHF. CDR3 DNA sequence: TGTGCCAGCAGTAATCAGCCCCAGCATTTT. The rearrangement joins TRBV6-1 to TRBJ1-5; D ambiguous. The germline CDR1 and CDR2 sequences are MNHNS and SASEGT. The V end lost 5 bases, the J end lost 4 bases, and 0 bases lay between the germline ends. The CDR3 has 10 amino acids.

The chain is built from TRBV7-3 and TRBJ2-3; the D gene is possibly TRBD2 (5 bases). This CDR3 has 13 residues. Trimming stripped 1 base from V and 4 bases from J, with 6 bases between. Germline CDR1 and CDR2: SGHTA and FQGTGA. The chain's CDR3 is CASSLNGADTQYF. The CDR3 DNA reads TGTGCCAGCAGCTTAAACGGGGCAGATACGCAGTATTTT.

The chain has TRBV6-1 and TRBJ2-5, with 12 bases that match TRBD1. The trim removed 6 bases at V and 5 bases at J, leaving 10 bases unmatched. This CDR3 has 16 amino acids. Germline assignment: CDR1 MNHNS and CDR2 SASEGT. The CDR3 protein is CASSARDRGLRETQYF. CDR3 coding DNA: TGTGCCAGCAGCGCCCGGGACAGGGGGCTAAGGGAGACCCAGTACTTC.

This clonotype has more than one count but fewer than ten. The rearrangement joins TRBV7-3 to TRBJ2-1, with D possibly being TRBD1 (6 bases). The J call may be mistaken, given a closer DNA end match to TRBJ2-7. Per germline, CDR1 SGHTA and CDR2 FQGTGA. This CDR3 comprises 15 residues. Here the CDR3 reads CASSPGPIKGHEQYF. For the CDR3, the DNA is TGTGCCAGCAGCCCGGGACCGATTAAGGGACATGAGCAGTACTTC.

This chain joins TRBV14 and TRBJ1-6; D gene unclear. V lost 4 bases, J lost 8 bases, and 9 bases lay in between. There are 13 residues in the CDR3. Per germline, CDR1 SGHDN and CDR2 FVKESK. The CDR3: CASSPREYSPLHF. As DNA, the CDR3 is TGTGCCAGCAGCCCTCGCGAATATTCACCCCTCCACTTT.

In its sample, this clonotype ranks as medium-sized. The V and J genes are TRBV7-3 and TRBJ2-1; D is perhaps TRBD2 (5 bases). Germline assignment: CDR1 SGHTA and CDR2 FQGTGA. There are 13 residues in the CDR3. The V and J ends lost 0 bases and 5 bases respectively, with 5 bases between them. CDR3: CASSLTGDNEQFF. DNA of the CDR3: TGTGCCAGCAGCTTAACCGGGGACAATGAGCAGTTCTTC.

This clonotype was picked up many times. This rearrangement joins TRBV6-1 to TRBJ2-4, with D hard to call. The CDR3 spans 13 residues. Trimming cost V 4 bases and J 13 bases, with 17 bases left between them. Germline V lookup: CDR1 MNHNS, CDR2 SASEGT. The CDR3 coding sequence is TGTGCCAGCAGTGTCCCGATACCCAATGAGCAGTACTTC. It translates to CASSVPIPNEQYF.

The chain has TRBV7-2 and TRBJ2-1, with D perhaps assigned TRBD1 or TRBD2 (5 bases each). CDR1 is SGHTA and CDR2 is FQGNSA in the germline V gene. Trimming pared 5 bases from V and 13 bases from J, leaving 15 bases between. The CDR3 is made up of 12 amino acids. CDR3: CASSPGAETQFF. CDR3 DNA sequence: TGTGCCAGCAGCCCCGGGGCCGAGACCCAGTTCTTC. Using reference TRBV7-2 and TRBJ2-1 for the parts outside the CDR3, the full variable domain is GAGVSQSPSNKVTEKGKDVELRCDPISGHTALYWYRQSLGQGLEFLIYFQGNSAPDKSGLPSDRFSAERTGGSVSTLTIQRTQQEDSAVYLCASSPGAETQFFGPGTRLTVL.

The chain is built from TRBV7-3 and TRBJ1-1; 7 bases match TRBD1. This CDR3 spans 13 amino acids. V trimming: 3 bases; J trimming: 11 bases; junction bases outside the gene matches: 9. Germline CDR1 reads SGHTA; CDR2 reads FQGTGA. The CDR3: CASSFTPTGTAFF. Written as DNA, the CDR3 is TGTGCCAGCAGCTTCACCCCGACAGGGACGGCTTTCTTT.

The chain couples TRBV12-3 or TRBV12-4 to TRBJ1-4, with D possibly being TRBD1 (6 bases). The CDR3 is 17 amino acids. The germline V and J ends were trimmed by 3 bases and 8 bases, with 22 bases remaining between them. The CDR3 reads CASSLLGGAGGEEKLFF. CDR3 bases: TGTGCCAGCAGTTTGTTGGGGGGGGCGGGAGGCGAAGAAAAACTGTTTTTT.

In its sample, this clonotype was seen many times. The rearrangement uses TRBV6-6 and TRBJ2-2; D is unclear. The CDR3 loop spans 14 amino acids. Germline V lookup: CDR1 MNHNY, CDR2 SVGAGI (reference sequence). Trimming took 2 bases from V and 6 from J, leaving 10 bases between them. The CDR3 DNA sequence: TGTGCCAGCAGTTACGCAGAAACGGCCGGGGAGCTGTTTTTT. Its translation is CASSYAETAGELFF.

This clonotype was picked up a small number of times. The chain has TRBV6-1 and TRBJ2-3, with D unresolved. CDR1 is MNHNS, CDR2 SASEGT, per germline. This CDR3 has 15 amino acids. The V gene lost 4 bases and the J gene lost 2 bases, with 13 bases spanning the gap. The CDR3 loop is CASSVGLRNTDTQYF. The CDR3 coding sequence is TGTGCCAGCAGTGTCGGCCTTAGGAACACAGATACGCAGTATTTT.

This clonotype was counted many times. V usage is TRBV12-3 or TRBV12-4 and J usage is TRBJ2-1; 11 nucleotides line up with TRBD2. The CDR3 spans 17 residues. V was clipped by 3 bases and J by 6 bases; unmatched bases: 10. CDR3 residues: CASSLGLYSGGANEQFF. CDR3 DNA sequence: TGTGCCAGCAGTTTGGGCCTATATAGCGGGGGGGCCAATGAGCAGTTCTTC.

By its share, this clonotype is medium-sized. The rearrangement uses TRBV6-1 and TRBJ2-6, with D possibly matching TRBD2 (5 bases). V lost 5 bases to trimming and J lost 0 bases, with 14 bases between them. From germline, CDR1 is MNHNS and CDR2 SASEGT. The CDR3 has 17 amino acids. The CDR3 region is CASSYSAGSSGANVLTF. The CDR3 region has the DNA TGTGCCAGCAGTTATTCCGCGGGTAGCTCTGGGGCCAACGTCCTGACTTTC.

This clonotype was observed many times. The chain employs TRBV6-6 and TRBJ2-7; TRBD1 matches 9 bases. In germline, CDR1 is MNHNY, CDR2 SVGAGI (reference sequence). Trimming at V came to 0 bases and at J to 2 bases, leaving 2 bases not matched to a gene. The CDR3 is 15 amino acids. CDR3: CASSYSGDRAYEQYF. The CDR3 nucleotides read TGTGCCAGCAGTTACTCGGGGGACAGGGCCTACGAGCAGTACTTC.

CDR3 sequence: CASRGMGTEAFF. In nucleotides, the CDR3 is TGTGCCAGCAGGGGGATGGGCACTGAAGCTTTCTTT. V is TRBV6-1 and J is TRBJ1-1; D gene unclear. The ends were cut back, 6 bases at V and 4 bases at J, with 9 bases in the middle. CDR3 length equals 12 residues. Germline V gene sequence: CDR1 MNHNS, CDR2 SASEGT.

Sample share makes this clonotype medium-sized. The chain uses TRBV6-1 and TRBJ2-1; D unresolved. CDR1 and CDR2 (germline): MNHNS, SASEGT. The V end lost 6 bases, the J end lost 1 base, and 13 bases lay between the germline ends. The CDR3 spans 15 residues. The CDR3 DNA reads as TGTGCCAGCAGGTCGTGGGTTAGTTCCTACAATGAGCAGTTCTTC. Amino acids: CASRSWVSSYNEQFF.

This clonotype was detected only once. A junction end diverges from the germline sequence, so it may reflect a read error. The chain is built from TRBV12-3 or TRBV12-4 and TRBJ2-5, with D possibly matching TRBD2 (7 bases). This CDR3 region has 13 residues. In DNA, the CDR3 is TGTGCCAACAGTCGTGCAAGGGGGGGGACCCAGTACTTC. Residues: CANSRARGGTQYF.

The rearrangement links TRBV12-3 or TRBV12-4 to TRBJ2-1; the D is unclear. V shed 3 bases and J shed 10 bases, with 10 bases lying between them. This CDR3 spans 12 amino acids. Here the CDR3 reads CASSFILQEQFF. The CDR3 DNA sequence: TGTGCCAGCAGTTTTATCCTACAAGAGCAGTTCTTC.

This chain connects TRBV11-2 to TRBJ2-1; TRBD2 aligns across 7 bases. Germline V gene lookup returns CDR1 SGHAT and CDR2 FQNNGV. J lost 13 bases, V lost 6 bases, and 15 bases had no gene match. This CDR3 has 14 amino acids. The CDR3 here is CASRLGGKQETQFF. The CDR3 DNA reads as TGTGCCAGCAGGCTGGGGGGGAAACAAGAGACCCAGTTCTTC.

This clonotype occurred a few times. The chain recombines TRBV6-1 with TRBJ2-1; D uncertain. The J call may not be correct, given that the DNA end is closer to TRBJ2-7. The germline CDR1 and CDR2 sequences are MNHNS and SASEGT. The CDR3 consists of 12 residues. The CDR3 bases are TGTGCCAGCGAAAGTCCCTACAATGAGCAGTACTTC. It yields the protein CASESPYNEQYF.

In this sample, this clonotype turned up a few times. This sequence joins TRBV7-2 and TRBJ2-1, with D possibly being TRBD2 (5 bases). This CDR3 spans 16 amino acids. V was cut by 4 bases and J by 13 bases, with 26 bases left in between. CDR1 SGHTA and CDR2 FQGNSA come from the germline V gene. The CDR3 loop is CASSSGGSPIGETQFF. DNA for the CDR3: TGTGCCAGCAGCTCGGGCGGGTCCCCAATAGGAGAGACCCAGTTCTTC.